This is a list of T cell receptor beta chains from one sample in a study of blood T cell repertoires in COVID-19. The protocol was immunoSEQ multiplex PCR, while the TCRdb copy is restricted to in-frame clones and leaves out a portion. The profile covers tens of thousands of clones, with roughly nine tenths appearing a single time and roughly 5.2% taken by the ten largest. What was sequenced was peripheral blood. These receptors came from a human donor in a cohort sampled during active COVID-19. CDR3s include the opening cysteine and the closing phenylalanine or tryptophan. The D gene is left open where the match is weak. Clone size is shown for a subset of rows, as once, few, many or a class of expanded clone.

D gene,clone size,V gene,J gene,CDR3 DNA,CDR3 protein
TRBD2,NA,TRBV24-1,TRBJ2-1,TGTGCCACCAGTGATTTCACACCGACTATGAGCGGGAGGAAGGGGGATGAGCAGTTCTTC,CATSDFTPTMSGRKGDEQFF
NA,NA,TRBV2,TRBJ2-1,TGTGCCACCCGAGGCTCCTACAATGAGCAGTTCTTC,CATRGSYNEQFF
TRBD1,NA,TRBV6-5,TRBJ1-2,TGTGCCAGCAGTTGGGGGACCCAGGGGGATGGCTACACCTTC,CASSWGTQGDGYTF
NA,once,TRBV19,TRBJ2-5,TGTGCCAGTAGTATTCAGGGCTGGGATAAAGAGACCCAGTACTTC,CASSIQGWDKETQYF
TRBD1,once,TRBV19,TRBJ1-4,TGTGCCAGTAGGGGGGACAGACCGTATATGGAGAAACTGTTTTTT,CASRGDRPYMEKLFF
NA,once,TRBV7-8,TRBJ2-3,TGTGCCAGCAGCCGGGGAGAGGCAGATACGCAGTATTTT,CASSRGEADTQYF
TRBD1,NA,TRBV24-1,TRBJ1-2,TGTGCCACCAGCGGTGGACAGGGTAACTATGGCTACACCTTC,CATSGGQGNYGYTF
NA,once,TRBV19,TRBJ2-1,TGTGCCAGTAGAACTAGCCTCTCCTACAATGAGCAGTTCTTC,CASRTSLSYNEQFF
TRBD1,NA,TRBV11-2,TRBJ1-2,TGTGCCAGCAGCCAGGGACAGGGTCTCTATGGCTACACCTTC,CASSQGQGLYGYTF
TRBD1,NA,TRBV19,TRBJ2-5,TGTGCCAGTAGTAGGAGTGTCGGACAGGGAGAGACCCAGTACTTC,CASSRSVGQGETQYF
NA,NA,TRBV11-3,TRBJ1-4,TGTGCCAGCAGCTTCGGGACAAATAATGAAAAACTGTTTTTT,CASSFGTNNEKLFF
TRBD1,NA,TRBV9,TRBJ1-2,TGTGCCAGCAGCGACGGGGACAGCTTAAACTATGGCTACACCTTC,CASSDGDSLNYGYTF
TRBD1,NA,TRBV2,TRBJ1-1,TGTGCCAGCAGCGATACAGGGGCTGAAGCTTTCTTT,CASSDTGAEAFF
NA,few,TRBV7-2,TRBJ1-2,TGTGCCAGCAGCTTAGCCCCGGGAGTCCCGAACCACTTC,CASSLAPGVPNHF
NA,NA,TRBV28,TRBJ2-1,TGTGCCAGCAGTTTACGGGGGTTCCTGTTCTTC,CASSLRGFLFF
NA,NA,TRBV18,TRBJ2-5,TGTGCCAGCTCACCAGCAGGGGAGACCCAGTACTTC,CASSPAGETQYF
TRBD1,NA,TRBV10-3,TRBJ1-5,TGTGCCATCAGTGGGACAGGGGGCTCGGGGCAGCCCCAGCATTTT,CAISGTGGSGQPQHF
TRBD2,NA,TRBV18,TRBJ2-3,TGTGCCAGCTCCCCGTTGACTAGCGGGGAAGGAGATACGCAGTATTTT,CASSPLTSGEGDTQYF
NA,NA,TRBV19,TRBJ2-1,TGTGCCAGTAGCTCGGTAGCTCCCCATGAGCAGTTCTTC,CASSSVAPHEQFF
NA,NA,TRBV3-1/TRBV3-2,TRBJ2-5,TGTGCCAGCAGCCAATTGGCGGGGCCAGAGACCCAGTACTTC,CASSQLAGPETQYF
NA,NA,TRBV18,TRBJ2-2,TGTGCCAGCTCACCGCCGACTAACACCGGGGAGCTGTTTTTT,CASSPPTNTGELFF
NA,NA,TRBV28,TRBJ2-3,TGTGCCAGCAGTTTATACAGGGTACCTAGCACAGATACGCAGTATTTT,CASSLYRVPSTDTQYF
NA,NA,TRBV19,TRBJ1-2,TGTGCCAGTAGTCCAACCGGGCCCCAGGGGAGTGGCTACACCTTC,CASSPTGPQGSGYTF
NA,NA,TRBV7-2,TRBJ1-2,TGTGCCAGCAGCTTAGCCGCAGTCAACTATGGCTACACCTTC,CASSLAAVNYGYTF
NA,once,TRBV3-1/TRBV3-2,TRBJ1-2,TGTGCCAGCAGCCAGGGGACATACGGCTACACCTTC,CASSQGTYGYTF
TRBD2,few,TRBV6-5,TRBJ2-1,TGTGCCAGCAGTTCGGGACTAGCGGGAAATGAGCAGTTCTTC,CASSSGLAGNEQFF
NA,NA,TRBV28,TRBJ2-2,NA,CASSFVAGGAGWIF
NA,NA,TRBV29-1,TRBJ2-3,TGCAGCGGTGGCGGGGACTCCACGAGCACAGATACGCAGTATTTT,CSGGGDSTSTDTQYF
TRBD1,NA,TRBV7-8,TRBJ1-5,TGTGCCAGCAGCTTCACCGAGGGGGCATGGCAGCCCCAGCATTTT,CASSFTEGAWQPQHF
NA,NA,TRBV12-3/TRBV12-4,TRBJ1-4,TGTGCCAGCAGAGGGGGTTTAGGTGAAAAACTGTTTTTT,CASRGGLGEKLFF
TRBD2,NA,TRBV6-4,TRBJ2-1,TGTGCCAGCAGTGGGGAAACGGGGGGGGACTACAATGAGCAGTTCTTC,CASSGETGGDYNEQFF
TRBD2,few,TRBV4-1,TRBJ2-1,TGCGCCAGCAGCCAAGAGCTGGCCGGGGGACTAAATGAGCAGTTCTTC,CASSQELAGGLNEQFF